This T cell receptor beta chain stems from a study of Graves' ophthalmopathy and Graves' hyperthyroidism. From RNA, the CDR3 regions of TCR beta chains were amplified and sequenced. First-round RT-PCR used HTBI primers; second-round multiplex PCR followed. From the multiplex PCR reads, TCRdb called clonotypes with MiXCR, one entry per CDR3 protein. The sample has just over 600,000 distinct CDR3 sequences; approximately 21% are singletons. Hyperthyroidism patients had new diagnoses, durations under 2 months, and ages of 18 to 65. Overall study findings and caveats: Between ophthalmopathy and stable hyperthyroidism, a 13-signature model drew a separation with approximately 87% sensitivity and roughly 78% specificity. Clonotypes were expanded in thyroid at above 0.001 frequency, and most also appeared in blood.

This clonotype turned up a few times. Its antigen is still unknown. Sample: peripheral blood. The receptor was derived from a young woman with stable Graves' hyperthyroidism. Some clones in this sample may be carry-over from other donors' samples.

The CDR3 loop is CASSPLLAGGTDTQYF. DNA of the CDR3: TGCGCCAGCAGCCCGTTACTAGCGGGAGGCACAGATACGCAGTATTTT. The genes are TRBV10-1 and TRBJ2-3; 11 nucleotides line up with TRBD2. The CDR3 is 16 amino acids. CDR1 is WNHNN and CDR2 is SYGVQD in the germline V gene (reference sequence). V trimming: 6 bases; J trimming: 1 base; junction bases outside the gene matches: 6.